This entry lists 10 T cell receptor beta chains sequenced from one sample in a study of CD8+CD57+ T cells in acquired aplastic anemia. Researchers used genomic DNA as the template to profile TCR beta VDJ and CDR3. One entry per CDR3 protein, called by TCRdb with MiXCR from the reads. The sample has roughly 180,000 distinct CDR3 sequences; over 60% are singletons. The specimen sequenced was sorted CD4+, CD8+, or CD8+CD57+ T cells (not recorded which) from PBMCs. The receptors stem from a human donor with severe aplastic anemia or a healthy control (not recorded which).

This clonotype was detected once. The chain employs TRBV2 and TRBJ1-6, with TRBD1 as a possible D gene (5 bases). The V end was cut by 6 bases, the J end by 7 bases, with 19 bases between. The CDR3 consists of 16 residues. CDR1 is SNHLY and CDR2 is FYNNEI in the germline V gene. The CDR3 reads CASSASTQALNSPLHF. The CDR3 DNA sequence: TGTGCCAGCAGCGCCTCTACACAGGCCCTAAATTCACCCCTCCACTTT.

DNA for the CDR3: TGCAGTGCTAGAGTAAGTAGCCAGGATGAGCAGTTCTTC. This encodes CSARVSSQDEQFF. This chain joins TRBV20-1 and TRBJ2-1; D remains unclear. V was shortened by 1 base and J by 8 bases, with 12 bases between the two germline ends. This CDR3 comprises 13 residues. Per germline, CDR1 DFQATT and CDR2 SNEGSKA (reference sequence).

Ten or more counts support this clonotype. The V call is TRBV6-1, the J call TRBJ1-5; TRBD1 might be the D (6 bases). The CDR3 has 14 residues. Trimming took off 7 bases at V and 2 bases at J, with 12 bases between the two ends. Germline CDR1 reads MNHNS; CDR2 reads SASEGT. The DNA of the CDR3 is TGTGCCAGCACGAGCGCAGGGGGCAATCAGCCCCAGCATTTT. Protein product: CASTSAGGNQPQHF.

The chain has TRBV6-6 and TRBJ2-7; D not resolved. This CDR3 has 15 residues. V lost 0 bases and J lost 1, with 10 bases in between. Germline V gene data show CDR1 as MNHNY and CDR2 as SVGAGI (reference sequence). The CDR3 protein is CASSYSSYGSYEQYF. The CDR3 coding sequence is TGTGCCAGCAGTTACTCGAGTTACGGTTCCTACGAGCAGTACTTC.

The count of this clonotype is one. Germline is not matched at one junction end, which may reflect a read error. The genes are TRBV7-9 and TRBJ2-1; TRBD2 aligns across 13 bases. The germline V gene encodes CDR1 SEHNR and CDR2 FQNEAQ (reference sequence). The CDR3 covers 15 residues. CDR3 in DNA: TGTGCCGGCAGCTCACTAGCGGGGGGGGGTTGGGAGCAGTTCTTC. Protein product: CAGSSLAGGGWEQFF.

The chain couples TRBV2 to TRBJ2-2; D is undetermined. Germline CDR1 SNHLY, CDR2 FYNNEI. V was clipped by 8 bases and J by 7 bases, with 11 bases between them. The CDR3 consists of 12 residues. In nucleotides, the CDR3 is TGTGCCAGCGCCTCCTACAGCGGGGAGCTGTTTTTT. This encodes CASASYSGELFF. Together with reference TRBV2 and TRBJ2-2, the CDR3 gives the full variable domain: EPEVTQTPSHQVTQMGQEVILRCVPISNHLYFYWYRQILGQKVEFLVSFYNNEISEKSEIFDDQFSVERPDGSNFTLKIRSTKLEDSAMYFCASASYSGELFFGEGSRLTVL.

The chain is built from TRBV19 and TRBJ2-7; 12 positions match TRBD1. V shed 3 bases, J shed 4 bases, and the junction held 4 bases outside the gene matches. There are 15 residues in the CDR3. Germline V gene lookup returns CDR1 LNHDA and CDR2 SQIVND (reference sequence). The CDR3, as DNA: TGTGCCAGTAGTATTTCGGGACAGGGGGCTTACGAGCAGTACTTC. This sequence encodes CASSISGQGAYEQYF.

Here the CDR3 reads CASSVQTGGVRTEAFF. The CDR3 bases are TGTGCCAGCAGCGTGCAGACAGGGGGCGTGAGGACTGAAGCTTTCTTT. V and J are TRBV7-2 and TRBJ1-1; 10 bases are a match to TRBD1. V trimming: 5 bases; J trimming: 5 bases; junction bases outside the gene matches: 11. Germline V lookup: CDR1 SGHTA, CDR2 FQGNSA. There are 16 residues in the CDR3. Full variable domain (missing parts from reference TRBV7-2 and TRBJ1-1): GAGVSQSPSNKVTEKGKDVELRCDPISGHTALYWYRQSLGQGLEFLIYFQGNSAPDKSGLPSDRFSAERTGGSVSTLTIQRTQQEDSAVYLCASSVQTGGVRTEAFFGQGTRLTVV.

V is TRBV20-1 and J is TRBJ2-7; possible D gene TRBD1, 7 bases. The length of the CDR3 is 14 residues. Trimming removed 6 bases from V and 6 bases from J, with 21 bases in between. The germline V gene encodes CDR1 DFQATT and CDR2 SNEGSKA (reference sequence). CDR3 protein: CSAQGGGPRFEQYF. The CDR3 DNA reads as TGCAGTGCGCAGGGGGGAGGACCACGATTCGAGCAGTACTTC.

This sequence joins TRBV7-3 and TRBJ2-7; 7 positions match TRBD1. Germline CDR1 SGHTA, CDR2 FQGTGA. J lost 0 bases, V lost 8 bases, and 10 bases had no gene match. CDR3 size: 15 residues. This chain's CDR3 is CASSPTGDSSYEQYF. CDR3 sequence (DNA): TGTGCCAGCTCGCCCACCGGGGACAGCTCCTACGAGCAGTACTTC.